This is a list of T cell receptor beta chains from one sample in a study of metastatic and nonmetastatic thyroid tumors. TCRdb used MiXCR to call clones anew from the PCR reads. The data contain approximately 31,000 clones, about 20% of them singletons. The specimen was blood. These receptors were obtained from a female donor with papillary thyroid cancer or a benign thyroid nodule (not recorded which). Some clones in this sample may be carry-over from other donors' samples. The CDR3 runs from the conserved cysteine through the conserved F or W. The order of the fields is J gene, clone size, D gene, V gene, CDR3 protein, CDR3 DNA. A D gene is named only where the DNA matches it firmly. Clone size is stated in some rows and not others, as once, few, many or a class when expanded.

j_call: TRBJ2-3
clone_size: -
d_call: -
v_call: TRBV20-1
cdr3_aa: CSARLSDTQYF
cdr3_nt: TGCAGTGCTAGACTTAGTGATACGCAGTATTTT

j_call: TRBJ2-7
clone_size: -
d_call: TRBD1
v_call: TRBV2
cdr3_aa: CASRDEGQTYEQYF
cdr3_nt: TGTGCCAGCAGGGACGAGGGACAGACCTACGAGCAGTACTTC

j_call: TRBJ2-5
clone_size: many
d_call: -
v_call: TRBV7-2
cdr3_aa: CASSNLETQYF
cdr3_nt: TGTGCCAGCAGCAACCTCGAGACCCAGTACTTC

j_call: TRBJ2-2
clone_size: few
d_call: -
v_call: TRBV6-1
cdr3_aa: CASWWNTGELFF
cdr3_nt: TGTGCCAGCTGGTGGAACACCGGTGAGCTGTTTTTT

j_call: TRBJ1-2
clone_size: many
d_call: -
v_call: TRBV4-1
cdr3_aa: CASSQKRGYTF
cdr3_nt: TGCGCCAGCAGCCAAAAGAGAGGCTACACCTTC

j_call: TRBJ2-2
clone_size: -
d_call: TRBD1
v_call: TRBV30
cdr3_aa: CAWGTGTDTGELFF
cdr3_nt: TGTGCCTGGGGGACCGGGACAGACACCGGGGAGCTGTTTTTT

j_call: TRBJ2-2
clone_size: many
d_call: TRBD1
v_call: TRBV25-1
cdr3_aa: CASSESQGADTGELFF
cdr3_nt: TGTGCCAGCAGTGAATCCCAGGGGGCCGACACCGGGGAGCTGTTTTTT

j_call: TRBJ2-7
clone_size: -
d_call: -
v_call: TRBV5-8
cdr3_aa: CASSLVQGYNYEQYF
cdr3_nt: TGTGCCAGCAGCTTGGTCCAGGGTTATAACTACGAGCAGTACTTC

j_call: TRBJ2-1
clone_size: -
d_call: TRBD1
v_call: TRBV5-6
cdr3_aa: CASSHAATGAGNEQFF
cdr3_nt: TGTGCCAGCAGCCACGCGGCGACAGGGGCCGGCAATGAGCAGTTCTTC

j_call: TRBJ2-3
clone_size: -
d_call: -
v_call: TRBV6-4
cdr3_aa: CASSEDRDTDTQYF
cdr3_nt: TGTGCCAGCAGTGAAGACAGAGACACAGATACGCAGTATTTT

j_call: TRBJ1-1
clone_size: -
d_call: -
v_call: TRBV19
cdr3_aa: CASSIDRRPGGTEAFF
cdr3_nt: TGTGCCAGTAGTATAGATCGGAGACCCGGTGGCACTGAAGCTTTCTTT

j_call: TRBJ2-1
clone_size: few
d_call: -
v_call: TRBV19
cdr3_aa: CASREGHYNEQFF
cdr3_nt: TGTGCCAGTAGAGAGGGCCACTACAATGAGCAGTTCTTC

j_call: TRBJ1-4
clone_size: many
d_call: TRBD1
v_call: TRBV20-1
cdr3_aa: CSAAGGVGLDKLFF
cdr3_nt: TGCAGTGCTGCAGGGGGCGTGGGTTTGGATAAACTGTTTTTT

j_call: TRBJ2-1
clone_size: -
d_call: -
v_call: TRBV9
cdr3_aa: CASSPSTRDNEQFF
cdr3_nt: TGTGCCAGCAGCCCCTCCACGCGAGATAATGAGCAGTTCTTC

j_call: TRBJ2-3
clone_size: -
d_call: -
v_call: TRBV5-1
cdr3_aa: CASSFSGYSTDTQYF
cdr3_nt: TGCGCCAGCAGCTTCAGCGGTTACAGCACAGATACGCAGTATTTT

j_call: TRBJ2-1
clone_size: -
d_call: TRBD2
v_call: TRBV6-2/TRBV6-3
cdr3_aa: CASSPRILAGGWNEQFF
cdr3_nt: TGTGCCAGCAGCCCTCGAATACTAGCGGGAGGGTGGAATGAGCAGTTCTTC

j_call: TRBJ2-7
clone_size: few
d_call: -
v_call: TRBV12-3/TRBV12-4
cdr3_aa: CASSFDGDSYYEQYF
cdr3_nt: TGTGCCAGCAGTTTTGACGGGGACTCCTACTACGAGCAGTACTTC

j_call: TRBJ1-1
clone_size: many
d_call: -
v_call: TRBV18
cdr3_aa: CASSPVEGGAFF
cdr3_nt: TGTGCCAGCTCACCAGTAGAAGGAGGAGCTTTCTTT

j_call: TRBJ2-3
clone_size: -
d_call: -
v_call: TRBV11-2
cdr3_aa: CASSLVLQATDTQYF
cdr3_nt: TGTGCCAGCAGCTTAGTCCTACAGGCGACAGATACGCAGTATTTT

j_call: TRBJ2-1
clone_size: once
d_call: TRBD1
v_call: TRBV11-2
cdr3_aa: CASSLGSGRTGDEQFF
cdr3_nt: TGTGCCAGCAGCTTAGGCAGTGGGAGGACAGGGGATGAGCAGTTCTTC

j_call: TRBJ2-5
clone_size: many
d_call: -
v_call: TRBV20-1
cdr3_aa: CSARAQGETQYF
cdr3_nt: TGCAGTGCTAGAGCGCAGGGGGAGACCCAGTACTTC

j_call: TRBJ2-1
clone_size: -
d_call: TRBD2
v_call: TRBV6-1
cdr3_aa: CASSLAGAYNEQFF
cdr3_nt: TGTGCCAGCAGTCTAGCGGGAGCATACAATGAGCAGTTCTTC

j_call: TRBJ2-3
clone_size: -
d_call: TRBD2
v_call: TRBV20-1
cdr3_aa: CSARLAGGFDTQYF
cdr3_nt: TGCAGTGCTAGATTAGCGGGAGGGTTTGATACGCAGTATTTT

j_call: TRBJ2-5
clone_size: -
d_call: -
v_call: TRBV6-1
cdr3_aa: CARSGWPQETQYF
cdr3_nt: TGTGCCAGAAGTGGCTGGCCTCAAGAGACCCAGTACTTC

j_call: TRBJ1-2
clone_size: few
d_call: -
v_call: TRBV19
cdr3_aa: CASYNLDGYTF
cdr3_nt: TGTGCCAGTTACAATCTAGATGGCTACACCTTC

j_call: TRBJ2-5
clone_size: medium-sized
d_call: TRBD2
v_call: TRBV20-1
cdr3_aa: CSARGLAGPQETQYF
cdr3_nt: TGCAGTGCTAGAGGACTAGCGGGACCCCAAGAGACCCAGTACTTC

j_call: TRBJ2-7
clone_size: -
d_call: TRBD1
v_call: TRBV6-2/TRBV6-3
cdr3_aa: CASSPDRASSYEQYF
cdr3_nt: TGTGCCAGCAGTCCCGACAGGGCCAGCTCCTACGAGCAGTACTTC

j_call: TRBJ2-1
clone_size: -
d_call: TRBD2
v_call: TRBV9
cdr3_aa: CASSVGGTSYNEQFF
cdr3_nt: TGTGCCAGCAGCGTAGGCGGGACTAGTTACAATGAGCAGTTCTTC

j_call: TRBJ1-6
clone_size: -
d_call: -
v_call: TRBV28
cdr3_aa: CASSLSSPLHF
cdr3_nt: TGTGCCAGCAGTTTAAGTTCACCCCTCCACTTT

j_call: TRBJ2-1
clone_size: many
d_call: -
v_call: TRBV10-3
cdr3_aa: CAISELSGKISYNEQFF
cdr3_nt: TGTGCCATCAGTGAATTGTCGGGAAAGATATCCTACAATGAGCAGTTCTTC

j_call: TRBJ2-1
clone_size: many
d_call: -
v_call: TRBV7-2
cdr3_aa: CASRTQARGDEQFF
cdr3_nt: TGTGCCAGCAGAACCCAGGCCCGAGGGGATGAGCAGTTCTTC

j_call: TRBJ2-7
clone_size: many
d_call: TRBD2
v_call: TRBV20-1
cdr3_aa: CSAQGTSGGESRAGEQYF
cdr3_nt: TGCAGTGCCCAAGGGACTAGCGGGGGGGAAAGCCGAGCTGGCGAGCAGTACTTC

j_call: TRBJ1-5
clone_size: -
d_call: -
v_call: TRBV6-5
cdr3_aa: CASSLQVNQPQHF
cdr3_nt: TGTGCCAGCAGTTTGCAGGTCAATCAGCCCCAGCATTTT

j_call: TRBJ2-7
clone_size: -
d_call: -
v_call: TRBV5-1
cdr3_aa: CASSLASQGSYEQYF
cdr3_nt: TGCGCCAGCAGCTTGGCCTCTCAGGGATCCTACGAGCAGTACTTC

j_call: TRBJ2-5
clone_size: many
d_call: -
v_call: TRBV7-2
cdr3_aa: CASSRLGGLGKTQYF
cdr3_nt: TGTGCCAGCAGCCGCCTAGGGGGGCTAGGGAAGACCCAGTACTTC

j_call: TRBJ1-3
clone_size: many
d_call: -
v_call: TRBV5-1
cdr3_aa: CASSLDGWGSGNTIYF
cdr3_nt: TGCGCCAGCAGCTTGGATGGTTGGGGCTCCGGAAACACCATATATTTT